Sequencing of this TCR beta chain was carried out in a study of blood T cell repertoires in COVID-19. For the study at large: Samples came from the United States, Italy and Spain, spanning acute and convalescent COVID-19. PBMCs, B-cell-depleted T cells, or T cells were the source of the cDNA or gDNA that made up the material.

Authors' methods: Scientists estimated how many nucleated cells there were by amplifying reference gene primers. TCRdb's table, derived via immunoSEQ multiplex PCR, lists solely in-frame clones and lacks some. That table gives V, J and clone size, and the DNA gave D and trimming. The sample contains 85,000 to 95,000 clones, around 90% of which appear only once. Per the germline V gene, CDR1 is WNHNN and CDR2 is SYGVQD (reference sequence). V gave up 5 bases and J gave up 11 bases, with 13 bases separating them. This CDR3 has 12 amino acids. The chain employs TRBV10-1 and TRBJ2-1; D remains ambiguous. This TCR came from a woman of 80 years or more with acute or convalescent COVID-19. The sequenced sample was peripheral blood. The CDR3 sequence is CASSPDTEKQFF. The CDR3 coding sequence is TGCGCCAGCAGTCCAGACACGGAAAAGCAGTTCTTC.